This TCR beta chain was obtained from a study of neurological immune-mediated disorders. This clonotype was detected ten times or more. The antigen remains undetermined. Input was around 1 million sorted T cells, either CD4+ or CD8+. The CDR3 has 15 amino acids. V lost 6 bases, J lost 7 bases, and 16 bases lay in between. Study findings and constraints: No CDR3 amino acid sequences recurred among expanded clones across subjects, suggesting private repertoires in all groups.

The cDNA was generated by 5'RACE with 10-nucleotide random UMIs. Over 170 million TCR-beta sequences (from 15-18 subjects) were yielded by each sequencing run. TCRdb re-called the 5' RACE reads through MiXCR, storing one row per CDR3 protein. Of under 50,000 distinct CDR3 sequences in the sample, around a tenth are singletons; the top ten hold 3.9%. The TCR comes from a woman in her twenties or thirties with HTLV-1-associated myelopathy (HAM/TSP). The chain couples TRBV12-3 or TRBV12-4 to TRBJ1-6, with D perhaps matching TRBD1 (5 bases). Material: CD4+ T cells from blood. The CDR3 is CASSPRGGENSPLHF. The CDR3, as DNA: TGTGCCAGCAGCCCGAGGGGAGGGGAAAATTCACCCCTCCACTTT.